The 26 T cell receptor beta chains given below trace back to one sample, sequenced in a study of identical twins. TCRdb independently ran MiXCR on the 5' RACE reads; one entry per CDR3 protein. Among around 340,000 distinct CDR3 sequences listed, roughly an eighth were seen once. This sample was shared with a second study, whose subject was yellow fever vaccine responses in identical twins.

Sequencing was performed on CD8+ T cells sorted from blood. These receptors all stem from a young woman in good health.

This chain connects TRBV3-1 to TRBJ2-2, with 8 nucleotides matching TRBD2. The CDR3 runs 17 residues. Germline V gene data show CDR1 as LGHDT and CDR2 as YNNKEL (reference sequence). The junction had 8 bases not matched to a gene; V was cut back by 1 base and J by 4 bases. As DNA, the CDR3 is TGTGCCAGCAGCCAAGGGGGGGCGGCGGGAGGCACCGGGGAGCTGTTTTTT. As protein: CASSQGGAAGGTGELFF.

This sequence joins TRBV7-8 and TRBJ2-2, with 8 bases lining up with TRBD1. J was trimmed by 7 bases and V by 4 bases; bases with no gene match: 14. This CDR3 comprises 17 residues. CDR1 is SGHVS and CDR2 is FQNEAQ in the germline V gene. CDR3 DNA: TGTGCCAGCAGCTCCGCACTTCCGGACAGGGCCGGCGGGGAGCTGTTTTTT. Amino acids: CASSSALPDRAGGELFF.

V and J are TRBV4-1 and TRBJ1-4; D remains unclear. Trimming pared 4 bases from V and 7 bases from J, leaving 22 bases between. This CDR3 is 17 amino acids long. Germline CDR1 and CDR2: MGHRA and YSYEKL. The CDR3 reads CASSPMEGGDIGEKLFF. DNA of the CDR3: TGCGCCAGCAGCCCTATGGAGGGTGGGGATATAGGTGAAAAACTGTTTTTT.

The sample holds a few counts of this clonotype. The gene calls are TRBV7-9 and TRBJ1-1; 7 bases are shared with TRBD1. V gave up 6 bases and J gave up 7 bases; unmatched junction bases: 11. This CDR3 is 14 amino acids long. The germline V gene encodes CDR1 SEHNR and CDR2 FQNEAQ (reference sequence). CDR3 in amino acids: CASSQATGRGEAFF. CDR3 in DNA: TGTGCCAGCAGTCAGGCGACAGGGAGGGGTGAAGCTTTCTTT.

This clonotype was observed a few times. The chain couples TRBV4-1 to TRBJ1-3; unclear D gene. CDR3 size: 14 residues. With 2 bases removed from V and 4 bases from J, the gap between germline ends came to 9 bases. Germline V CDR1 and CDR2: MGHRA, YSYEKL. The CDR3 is CASSQIESGNTIYF. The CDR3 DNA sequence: TGCGCCAGCAGCCAAATCGAAAGCGGAAACACCATATATTTT.

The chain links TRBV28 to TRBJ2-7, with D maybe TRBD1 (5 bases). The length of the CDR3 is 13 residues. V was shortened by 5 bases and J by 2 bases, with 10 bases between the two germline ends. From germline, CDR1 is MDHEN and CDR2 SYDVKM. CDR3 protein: CASSPTQAYEQYV. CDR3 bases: TGTGCCAGCAGTCCCACACAGGCCTACGAGCAGTACGTC.

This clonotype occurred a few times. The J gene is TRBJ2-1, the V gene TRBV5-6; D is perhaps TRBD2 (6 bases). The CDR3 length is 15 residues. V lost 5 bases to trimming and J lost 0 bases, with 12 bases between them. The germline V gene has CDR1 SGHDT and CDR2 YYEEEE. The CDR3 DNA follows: TGTGCCAGCAGATTCGCCGGGAGCTCCTACAATGAGCAGTTCTTC. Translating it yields CASRFAGSSYNEQFF.

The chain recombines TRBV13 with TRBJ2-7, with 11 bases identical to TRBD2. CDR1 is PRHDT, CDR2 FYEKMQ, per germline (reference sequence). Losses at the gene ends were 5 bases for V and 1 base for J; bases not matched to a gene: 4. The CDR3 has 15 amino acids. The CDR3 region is CASSRLAGFSYEQYF. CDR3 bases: TGTGCCAGCAGCCGACTAGCGGGGTTTTCCTACGAGCAGTACTTC.

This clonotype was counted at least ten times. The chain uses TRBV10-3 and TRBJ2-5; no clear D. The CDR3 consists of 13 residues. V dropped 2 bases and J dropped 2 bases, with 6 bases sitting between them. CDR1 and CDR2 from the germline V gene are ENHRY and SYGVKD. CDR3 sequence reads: CAISEGRQETQYF. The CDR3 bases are TGTGCCATCAGTGAGGGGCGTCAAGAGACCCAGTACTTC.

CDR3 sequence reads: CASGGLAFF. The CDR3 coding sequence is TGTGCCAGCGGCGGGTTAGCTTTCTTT. This rearrangement joins TRBV7-9 to TRBJ1-1, with D hard to call. The CDR3 extends over 9 amino acids. V lost 8 bases and J 10 bases, leaving 8 bases between the germline ends. CDR1 is SEHNR, CDR2 FQNEAQ, per germline (reference sequence).

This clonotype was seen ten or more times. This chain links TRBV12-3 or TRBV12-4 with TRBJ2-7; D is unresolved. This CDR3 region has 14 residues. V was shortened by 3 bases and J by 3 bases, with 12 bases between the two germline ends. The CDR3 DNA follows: TGTGCCAGCAGTTTCTTCGGGCTTGGCTACGAGCAGTACTTC. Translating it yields CASSFFGLGYEQYF.

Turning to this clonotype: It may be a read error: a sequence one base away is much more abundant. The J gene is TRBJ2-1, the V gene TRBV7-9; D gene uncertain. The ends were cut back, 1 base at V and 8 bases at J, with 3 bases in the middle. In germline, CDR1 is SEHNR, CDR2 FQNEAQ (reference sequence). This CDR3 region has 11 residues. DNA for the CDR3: TGTGCCAGCAGCTTAGAGTATGAGCAGTTCTTC. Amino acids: CASSLEYEQFF.

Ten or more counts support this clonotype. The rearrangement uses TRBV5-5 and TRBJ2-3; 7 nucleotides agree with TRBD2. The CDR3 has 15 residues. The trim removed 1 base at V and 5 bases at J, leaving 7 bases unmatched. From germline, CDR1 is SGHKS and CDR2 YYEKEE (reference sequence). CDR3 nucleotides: TGTGCCAGCAGCTTGAGGGAGGGATCGGGAGATACGCAGTATTTT. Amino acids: CASSLREGSGDTQYF.

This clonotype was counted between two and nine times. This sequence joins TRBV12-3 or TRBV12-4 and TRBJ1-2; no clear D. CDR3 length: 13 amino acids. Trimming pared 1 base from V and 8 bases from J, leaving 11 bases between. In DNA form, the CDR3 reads TGTGCCAGCAGTTTAGATTATGCACCGGGCTACACCTTC. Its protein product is CASSLDYAPGYTF.

In DNA form, the CDR3 reads TGTGCCAGCAGTCCCGAGTTACTGGACACAGATACGCAGTATTTT. Amino acid sequence: CASSPELLDTDTQYF. The chain carries TRBV7-6 and TRBJ2-3; the D is unclear. This CDR3 is built from 15 residues. Per germline, CDR1 SGHVS and CDR2 FNYEAQ. V lost 6 bases and J 2 bases, leaving 15 bases between the germline ends.

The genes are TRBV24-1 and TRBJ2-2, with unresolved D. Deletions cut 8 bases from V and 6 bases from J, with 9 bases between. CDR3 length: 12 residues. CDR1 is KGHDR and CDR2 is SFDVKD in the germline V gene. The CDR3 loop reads CATMAGPGELFF. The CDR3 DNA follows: TGTGCCACCATGGCCGGACCCGGGGAGCTGTTTTTT.

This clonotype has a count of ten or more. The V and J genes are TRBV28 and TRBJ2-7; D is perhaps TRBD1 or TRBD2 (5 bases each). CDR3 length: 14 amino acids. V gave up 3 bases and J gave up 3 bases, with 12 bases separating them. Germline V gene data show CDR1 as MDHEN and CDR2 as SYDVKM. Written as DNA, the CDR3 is TGTGCCAGCAGTTTCCGGCCAGGGAGCTACGAGCAGTACTTC. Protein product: CASSFRPGSYEQYF.

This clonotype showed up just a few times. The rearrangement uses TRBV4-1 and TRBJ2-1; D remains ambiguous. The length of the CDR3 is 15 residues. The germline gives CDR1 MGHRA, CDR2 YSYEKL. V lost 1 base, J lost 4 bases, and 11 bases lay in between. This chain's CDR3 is CASSQVAYGYNEQFF. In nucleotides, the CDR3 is TGCGCCAGCAGCCAAGTTGCTTACGGGTACAATGAGCAGTTCTTC.

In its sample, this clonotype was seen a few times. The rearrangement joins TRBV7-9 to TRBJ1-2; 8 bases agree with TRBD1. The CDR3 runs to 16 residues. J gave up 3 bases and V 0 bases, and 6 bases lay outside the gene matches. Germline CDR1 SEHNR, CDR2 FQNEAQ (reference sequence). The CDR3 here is CASSLAMDRAHYGYTF. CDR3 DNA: TGTGCCAGCAGCTTAGCGATGGACAGGGCACACTATGGCTACACCTTC.

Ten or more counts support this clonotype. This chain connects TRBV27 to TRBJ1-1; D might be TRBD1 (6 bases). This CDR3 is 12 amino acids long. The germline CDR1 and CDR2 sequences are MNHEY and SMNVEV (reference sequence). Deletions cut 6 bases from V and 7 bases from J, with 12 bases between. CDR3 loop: CASSRGQSEAFF. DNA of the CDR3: TGTGCCAGCAGCCGCGGACAGAGTGAAGCTTTCTTT.

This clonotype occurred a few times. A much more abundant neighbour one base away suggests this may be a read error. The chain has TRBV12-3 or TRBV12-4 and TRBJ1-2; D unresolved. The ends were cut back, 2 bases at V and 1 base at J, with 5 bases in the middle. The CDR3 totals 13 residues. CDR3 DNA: TGTGCCAGCAGTTTACAGAATAACTATGGCTACACCTTC. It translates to CASSLQNNYGYTF.

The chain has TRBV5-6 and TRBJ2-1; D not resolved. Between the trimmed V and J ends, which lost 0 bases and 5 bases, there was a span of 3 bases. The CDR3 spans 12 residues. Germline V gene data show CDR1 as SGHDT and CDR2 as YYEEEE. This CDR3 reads CASSLAHNEQFF. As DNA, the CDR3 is TGTGCCAGCAGCTTGGCCCACAATGAGCAGTTCTTC.

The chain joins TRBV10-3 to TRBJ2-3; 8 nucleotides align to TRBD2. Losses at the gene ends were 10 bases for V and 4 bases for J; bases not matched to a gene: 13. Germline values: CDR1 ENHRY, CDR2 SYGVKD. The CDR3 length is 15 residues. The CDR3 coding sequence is TGTGCCACATTATTAGGGACTAGGAGTCCAGATACGCAGTATTTT. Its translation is CATLLGTRSPDTQYF.

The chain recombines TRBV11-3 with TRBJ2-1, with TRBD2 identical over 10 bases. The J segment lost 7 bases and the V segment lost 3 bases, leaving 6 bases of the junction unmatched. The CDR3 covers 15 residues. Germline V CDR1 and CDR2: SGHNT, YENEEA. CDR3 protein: CASSLIAGGLNEQFF. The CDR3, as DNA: TGTGCCAGCAGCTTGATAGCGGGGGGCCTTAATGAGCAGTTCTTC.

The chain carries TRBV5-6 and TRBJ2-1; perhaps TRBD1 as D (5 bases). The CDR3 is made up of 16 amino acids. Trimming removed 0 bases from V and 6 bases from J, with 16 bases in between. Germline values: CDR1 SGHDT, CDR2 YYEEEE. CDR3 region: CASSLGAGFVVNEQFF. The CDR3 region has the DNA TGTGCCAGCAGCTTGGGGGCAGGGTTCGTAGTCAATGAGCAGTTCTTC.

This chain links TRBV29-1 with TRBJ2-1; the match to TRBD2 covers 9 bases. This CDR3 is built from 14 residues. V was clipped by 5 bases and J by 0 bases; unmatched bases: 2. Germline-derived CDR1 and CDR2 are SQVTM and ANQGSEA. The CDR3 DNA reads TGCAGCGTTCAAGCGGGGGGCTCCTACAATGAGCAGTTCTTC. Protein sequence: CSVQAGGSYNEQFF.